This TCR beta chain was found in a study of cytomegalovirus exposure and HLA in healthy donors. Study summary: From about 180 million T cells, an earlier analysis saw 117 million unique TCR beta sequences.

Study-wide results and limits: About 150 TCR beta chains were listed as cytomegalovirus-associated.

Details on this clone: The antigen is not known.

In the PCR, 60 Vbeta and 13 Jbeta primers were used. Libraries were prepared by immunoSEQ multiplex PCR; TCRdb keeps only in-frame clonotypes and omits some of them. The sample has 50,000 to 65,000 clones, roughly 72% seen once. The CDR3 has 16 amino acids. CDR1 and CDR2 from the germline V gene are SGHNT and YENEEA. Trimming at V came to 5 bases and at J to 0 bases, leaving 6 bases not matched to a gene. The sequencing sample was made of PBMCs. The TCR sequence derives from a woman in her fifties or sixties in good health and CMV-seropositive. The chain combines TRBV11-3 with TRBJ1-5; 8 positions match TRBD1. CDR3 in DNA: TGTGCCAGCAGCCCAGGGGGCTCTTATAGCAATCAGCCCCAGCATTTT. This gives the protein CASSPGGSYSNQPQHF.